The 29 T cell receptor beta chains below all came from one sample that was sequenced in a study of blood T cell repertoires in COVID-19. Measured with immunoSEQ multiplex PCR; TCRdb has only the in-frame clones, and not every one. The sample holds about 35,000 clones; more than 75% are singletons and the top ten take about 9.5%. Sequenced input: peripheral blood. The receptors come from a man of 80 years or more with active COVID-19.

This clone has just a few counts. The genes are TRBV4-3 and TRBJ2-5, with D possibly matching TRBD2 (5 bases). The CDR3 consists of 14 residues. The germline gives CDR1 LGHNA, CDR2 YSLEER. Trimming took off 1 base at V and 1 base at J, with 7 bases between the two ends. This CDR3 reads CASSQGRSQETQYF. The CDR3 DNA reads TGCGCCAGCAGCCAAGGGAGGAGCCAAGAGACCCAGTACTTC.

The rearrangement joins TRBV7-2 to TRBJ2-3, with 9 bases lining up with TRBD2. CDR1 is SGHTA and CDR2 is FQGNSA in the germline V gene. The CDR3 sequence is 17 residues long. With 5 bases clipped from V and 3 bases from J, the junction kept 12 bases outside the gene matches. CDR3 sequence: CASSNNRAGGWTDTQYF. CDR3 nucleotides: TGTGCCAGCAGCAATAATAGAGCGGGAGGTTGGACAGATACGCAGTATTTT.

This chain links TRBV6-8 with TRBJ2-5, with TRBD2 matching over 13 bases. The CDR3 loop spans 19 amino acids. V dropped 2 bases and J dropped 4; count of bases not matched to a gene: 13. CDR1 and CDR2 (germline): MNHGY, SAAAGT. CDR3 nucleotides: TGTGCCAGCAGTTACCTCCGGACTAGCGGGAGTAAAGAAGGAGAGACCCAGTACTTC. Its translation is CASSYLRTSGSKEGETQYF.

V is TRBV2 and J is TRBJ1-4; D not certain. The end of the DNA fits TRBJ2-2 better, so the J call may be wrong. CDR1 and CDR2 from the germline V gene are SNHLY and FYNNEI. The CDR3 sequence is 11 residues long. DNA for the CDR3: TGTGCCAGCAGTGTGGGCTGGGAGCTGTTTTTT. This encodes CASSVGWELFF.

The J gene is TRBJ2-4, the V gene TRBV18, with D maybe TRBD2 (5 bases). Germline V gives CDR1 KGHSH, CDR2 LQKENI. The CDR3 totals 13 residues. Trimming shortened V by 0 bases and J by 6 bases, and 6 bases separated the two germline ends. The CDR3 coding sequence is TGTGCCAGCTCACCACCGGGGAGAAACATTCAGTACTTC. Protein: CASSPPGRNIQYF.

The V gene is TRBV2, the J gene TRBJ1-2; D call uncertain. The germline V gene encodes CDR1 SNHLY and CDR2 FYNNEI. V lost 4 bases and J lost 3, with 9 bases in between. The CDR3 sequence is 13 residues long. CDR3 region: CASSAADYYGYTF. The CDR3 nucleotides are TGTGCCAGCAGTGCCGCCGACTACTATGGCTACACCTTC.

The chain has TRBV9 and TRBJ2-3; maybe TRBD1 (6 bases). V was clipped by 2 bases and J by 4 bases, with 26 bases between them. CDR3 size: 19 residues. Germline CDR1 is SGDLS and CDR2 is YYNGEE. CDR3 amino acids: CASSVGFANRARAPDTQYF. The CDR3 bases are TGTGCCAGCAGCGTTGGTTTCGCTAACAGGGCGAGGGCCCCAGATACGCAGTATTTT.

This rearrangement joins TRBV28 to TRBJ2-1, with D possibly matching TRBD1 (6 bases). CDR1 is MDHEN and CDR2 is SYDVKM in the germline V gene. The CDR3 has 15 amino acids. V lost 7 bases and J 4 bases, leaving 17 bases between the germline ends. This CDR3 is CASTTSQGPYNEQFF. Written as DNA, the CDR3 is TGTGCCAGCACCACGTCCCAGGGGCCGTACAATGAGCAGTTCTTC.

The rearrangement links TRBV7-2 to TRBJ2-1; D possibly corresponds to TRBD2 (6 bases). The germline V and J ends were trimmed by 2 bases and 10 bases, with 12 bases remaining between them. In germline, CDR1 is SGHTA, CDR2 FQGNSA. The CDR3 is made up of 13 amino acids. The chain's CDR3 is CASSLFSGREQFF. The CDR3 DNA reads as TGTGCCAGCAGCTTATTCTCCGGGAGAGAGCAGTTCTTC.

The chain is built from TRBV6-5 and TRBJ2-2, with a tentative D call TRBD2 (6 bases). The CDR3 consists of 14 residues. Germline V gene lookup returns CDR1 MNHEY and CDR2 SVGAGI. Trimming pared 0 bases from V and 7 bases from J, leaving 9 bases between. The CDR3 nucleotides are TGTGCCAGCAGTTACTCGGGGGGAATCGGGGAGCTGTTTTTT. Translating it yields CASSYSGGIGELFF.

V and J are TRBV18 and TRBJ2-7; TRBD2 matches 10 bases. Germline assignment: CDR1 KGHSH and CDR2 LQKENI. V trimming: 6 bases; J trimming: 4 bases; junction bases outside the gene matches: 18. The CDR3 has 18 amino acids. The CDR3 sequence: CASSTRAGGRSGAYEQYF. CDR3 nucleotides: TGTGCCAGCTCCACCCGAGCGGGAGGGAGAAGTGGGGCATACGAGCAGTACTTC.

The genes are TRBV7-2 and TRBJ2-2; D not certain. Looked up from germline, CDR1 is SGHTA and CDR2 is FQGNSA. The ends were cut back, 2 bases at V and 4 bases at J, with 8 bases in the middle. The CDR3 contains 14 residues. The CDR3 nucleotides read TGTGCCAGCAGCTTACAGCAGGCCACCGGGGAGCTGTTTTTT. Translated: CASSLQQATGELFF.

This clone was counted a single time. The chain recombines TRBV7-2 with TRBJ2-7; maybe TRBD2 (5 bases). This CDR3 has 14 amino acids. V was cut by 5 bases and J by 2 bases, with 13 bases left in between. Per the germline V gene, CDR1 is SGHTA and CDR2 is FQGNSA. The DNA of the CDR3 is TGTGCCAGCAGCCCACGGGGTCGCACCTACGAGCAGTACTTC. Protein sequence: CASSPRGRTYEQYF.

V is TRBV7-2 and J is TRBJ2-7, with 10 bases lining up with TRBD2. CDR3 length: 14 amino acids. Germline CDR1 reads SGHTA; CDR2 reads FQGNSA. Trimming at V came to 4 bases and at J to 2 bases, leaving 2 bases not matched to a gene. The CDR3 DNA reads TGTGCCAGCAGCTCCGGACTAGCGGCCTACGAGCAGTACTTC. Protein: CASSSGLAAYEQYF.

This sequence joins TRBV5-1 and TRBJ1-5, with D perhaps TRBD1 (6 bases). Germline assignment: CDR1 SGHRS and CDR2 YFSETQ. CDR3 length: 13 residues. V lost 5 bases and J lost 9, with 15 bases in between. The CDR3 nucleotides are TGCGCCAGCAGTGTGGACAGCACTGCGCCCCAGCATTTT. Its translation is CASSVDSTAPQHF.

The gene calls are TRBV2 and TRBJ1-4; a weak D match, TRBD1 (5 bases). The CDR3 length is 12 residues. CDR1 and CDR2 from the germline V gene are SNHLY and FYNNEI. V was trimmed by 8 bases and J by 8 bases, leaving 12 bases between them. The CDR3 nucleotides are TGTGCCAGCGGACACGGTCCGGAAAAACTGTTTTTT. Amino acid sequence: CASGHGPEKLFF.

The genes are TRBV7-2 and TRBJ1-4; D might be TRBD1 (5 bases). V lost 1 base and J lost 5, with 14 bases in between. The V gene's germline CDR1 is SGHTA and CDR2 FQGNSA. This CDR3 has 16 amino acids. The CDR3 region has the DNA TGTGCCAGCAGCTTAGGGGGCGGGAGCGGCAATGAAAAACTGTTTTTT. Protein sequence: CASSLGGGSGNEKLFF. Using reference TRBV7-2 and TRBJ1-4 for the parts outside the CDR3, the full variable domain is GAGVSQSPSNKVTEKGKDVELRCDPISGHTALYWYRQSLGQGLEFLIYFQGNSAPDKSGLPSDRFSAERTGGSVSTLTIQRTQQEDSAVYLCASSLGGGSGNEKLFFGSGTQLSVL.

The CDR3: CAASWGLAYEQYF. CDR3 DNA: TGTGCCGCCTCCTGGGGGCTAGCCTACGAGCAGTACTTC. V and J are TRBV28 and TRBJ2-7, with D tentatively TRBD1 (6 bases). Germline CDR1 is MDHEN and CDR2 is SYDVKM. Trimming took 11 bases from V and 2 from J, leaving 16 bases between them. CDR3 length: 13 amino acids.

V usage is TRBV6-5 and J usage is TRBJ2-3, with 7 nucleotides matching TRBD2. Germline lookup yields CDR1 MNHEY and CDR2 SVGAGI. The length of the CDR3 is 14 residues. V was pared by 8 bases and J by 1 base, with 6 bases of the junction left unmatched. CDR3 region: CASSGRLGTDTQYF. Here the CDR3 DNA reads TGTGCCAGCTCCGGGAGGCTCGGCACAGATACGCAGTATTTT.

CDR3 region: CASSATANYGYTF. As DNA, the CDR3 is TGTGCCAGCAGCGCGACAGCTAACTATGGCTACACCTTC. The chain carries TRBV5-4 and TRBJ1-2; TRBD1 is a possible D gene (5 bases). There are 13 residues in the CDR3. V was clipped by 4 bases and J by 0 bases, with 7 bases between them. Germline V CDR1 and CDR2: SGHNT, YYREEE (reference sequence).

V is TRBV19 and J is TRBJ2-1; 7 bases are a match to TRBD2. Germline CDR1 is LNHDA and CDR2 is SQIVND (reference sequence). V gave up 1 base and J gave up 3 bases; unmatched junction bases: 9. The length of the CDR3 is 17 residues. The CDR3 DNA follows: TGTGCCAGTAGTATAGCCGGACTAGAAAGGGGCTACAATGAGCAGTTCTTC. Amino acids: CASSIAGLERGYNEQFF.

This chain joins TRBV12-3 or TRBV12-4 and TRBJ2-5, with 9 bases identical to TRBD2. Trimming removed 7 bases from V and 6 bases from J; junction bases left unmatched: 6. This CDR3 has 13 amino acids. The CDR3 DNA reads as TGTGCCAGCACCCGGGGACTAGCAAAGACCCAGTACTTC. Its protein is CASTRGLAKTQYF.

The rearrangement links TRBV7-9 to TRBJ2-5, with TRBD1 matching over 7 bases. There are 15 residues in the CDR3. Germline loops: CDR1 SEHNR, CDR2 FQNEAQ (reference sequence). Unmatched junction bases numbered 9, after V lost 5 bases and J lost 3 bases. Written as DNA, the CDR3 is TGTGCCAGCAGCCTGACAGGGCGCAAGGAAGAGACCCAGTACTTC. This translates into CASSLTGRKEETQYF.

The chain uses TRBV27 and TRBJ2-2; D is unclear. The germline V gene encodes CDR1 MNHEY and CDR2 SMNVEV (reference sequence). The V and J ends lost 3 bases and 7 bases respectively, with 12 bases between them. This CDR3 is 14 amino acids long. CDR3 DNA sequence: TGTGCCAGCAGTTTCGGTTTTGGTGGCGGGGAGCTGTTTTTT. Protein sequence: CASSFGFGGGELFF.

This rearrangement joins TRBV28 to TRBJ2-7; 8 nucleotides match TRBD1. This CDR3 spans 14 amino acids. CDR1 MDHEN and CDR2 SYDVKM come from the germline V gene. Trimming removed 3 bases from V and 4 bases from J; junction bases left unmatched: 5. CDR3 DNA sequence: TGTGCCAGCAGTTTCGCAGGGGGCCTTTACGAGCAGTACTTC. It is translated as CASSFAGGLYEQYF.

The genes are TRBV24-1 and TRBJ2-3; TRBD1 agrees at 9 bases. The CDR3 sequence is 16 residues long. V was pared by 1 base and J by 4 bases, with 5 bases of the junction left unmatched. CDR1 is KGHDR, CDR2 SFDVKD, per germline. The chain's CDR3 is CATSDLGTGRADTQYF. CDR3 bases: TGTGCCACCAGTGATTTAGGGACAGGGAGGGCAGATACGCAGTATTTT.

The V and J genes are TRBV6-2 or TRBV6-3 and TRBJ2-5; weak D call: TRBD1 (5 bases). V was clipped by 8 bases and J by 8 bases, with 12 bases between them. This CDR3 contains 11 residues. Germline loops: CDR1 MNHEY, CDR2 SVGEGT. CDR3 nucleotide sequence: TGTGCCAGCGGCCCGACAGAAACCCAGTACTTC. This codes for CASGPTETQYF.

This chain connects TRBV6-2 or TRBV6-3 to TRBJ1-1, with 7 bases identical to TRBD1. Germline trimming cut 2 bases from V and 8 bases from J; bases unmatched to any gene: 5. CDR1 and CDR2 (germline): MNHEY, SVGEGT. CDR3 size: 13 residues. Written as DNA, the CDR3 is TGTGCCAGCAGTTACCCGATCAGGGGGGAAGCTTTCTTT. Protein product: CASSYPIRGEAFF.

The rearrangement links TRBV6-5 to TRBJ2-7, with D possibly TRBD2 on 6 matching bases. The V gene's germline CDR1 is MNHEY and CDR2 SVGAGI. Trimming removed 7 bases at V and 2 bases at J, with 12 bases between. There are 13 residues in the CDR3. This chain's CDR3 is CASNQGGPYEQYF. The DNA for the CDR3 is TGTGCCAGCAACCAGGGAGGACCCTACGAGCAGTACTTC.